Following are 23 T cell receptor beta chains from one sample sequenced in a study of cytomegalovirus exposure and HLA in healthy donors. In the PCR, 60 Vbeta and 13 Jbeta primers were used. TCRdb's table, derived via immunoSEQ multiplex PCR, lists solely in-frame clones and lacks some. The sample yields 160,000 or so clones, 70% to 80% seen once. The specimen sequenced was PBMCs. These receptors originate from a man aged 40-50 years in good health and CMV-seronegative.

CDR3 protein: CASSLGDSPQHF. CDR3 bases: TGTGCCAGCAGCTTAGGAGATTCGCCCCAGCATTTT. This chain links TRBV7-9 with TRBJ1-5, with D hard to call. Trimming took off 1 base at V and 9 bases at J, with 7 bases between the two ends. Germline V gene data show CDR1 as SEHNR and CDR2 as FQNEAQ (reference sequence). The CDR3 loop spans 12 amino acids.

The genes are TRBV6-1 and TRBJ2-7; 10 positions agree with TRBD1. CDR1 and CDR2 (germline): MNHNS, SASEGT. The CDR3 covers 14 residues. V shed 4 bases, J shed 6 bases, and the junction held 6 bases outside the gene matches. CDR3 coding DNA: TGTGCCAGCAGTGCCCGGGACAGGGGTGTCGAGCAGTACTTC. This translates into CASSARDRGVEQYF.

Notes on this clone: A junction end diverges from the germline sequence, so it may reflect a read error. The chain employs TRBV6-1 and TRBJ2-6; D is perhaps TRBD1 (5 bases). Per the germline V gene, CDR1 is MNHNS and CDR2 is SASEGT. The CDR3 sequence is 15 residues long. CDR3 in amino acids: CASLWAFSGANGLTF. The CDR3 DNA sequence: TGTGCCAGCTTGTGGGCTTTCTCTGGGGCCAACGGCCTGACTTTC.

This chain uses TRBV6-6 with TRBJ1-2; D gene uncertain. Trimming removed 10 bases at V and 7 bases at J, with 16 bases between. The germline V gene has CDR1 MNHNY and CDR2 SVGAGI (reference sequence). The CDR3 runs 12 residues. In DNA, the CDR3 is TGTGCCACCGCAAACCTATATGGTGGCTACACCTTC. The encoded protein is CATANLYGGYTF.

The CDR3 DNA reads TGCGCCAGCAGCCCGACCTTGACTAGCGGGGGGAATGAGCAGTTCTTC. It specifies CASSPTLTSGGNEQFF. V is TRBV5-1 and J is TRBJ2-1; 13 nucleotides align to TRBD2. Germline CDR1 is SGHRS and CDR2 is YFSETQ. The junction had 8 bases not matched to a gene; V was cut back by 4 bases and J by 7 bases. The CDR3 contains 16 residues. Full variable domain (outside the CDR3, taken from reference TRBV5-1 and TRBJ2-1): KAGVTQTPRYLIKTRGQQVTLSCSPISGHRSVSWYQQTPGQGLQFLFEYFSETQRNKGNFPGRFSGRQFSNSRSEMNVSTLELGDSALYLCASSPTLTSGGNEQFFGPGTRLTVL.

The chain combines TRBV19 with TRBJ2-7; D may be TRBD1 (6 bases). The V and J ends lost 3 bases and 2 bases respectively, with 11 bases between them. This CDR3 is built from 14 residues. Looked up from germline, CDR1 is LNHDA and CDR2 is SQIVND (reference sequence). This CDR3 is CASSIRDIPYEQYF. CDR3 sequence (DNA): TGTGCCAGTAGTATTAGGGACATCCCCTACGAGCAGTACTTC.

The chain combines TRBV11-2 with TRBJ2-7, with 9 bases fitting TRBD1. The V segment lost 5 bases and the J segment 7 bases; nucleotides outside the gene matches: 12. Germline V gene lookup returns CDR1 SGHAT and CDR2 FQNNGV. This CDR3 is built from 15 residues. The CDR3 loop is CASSITSGQGREQYF. Written as DNA, the CDR3 is TGTGCCAGCAGCATCACTTCGGGACAGGGTCGTGAGCAGTACTTC.

This chain links TRBV5-1 with TRBJ2-5, with a weak D call TRBD2 (6 bases). V shed 7 bases and J shed 5 bases, with 12 bases lying between them. CDR1 is SGHRS, CDR2 YFSETQ, per germline. The CDR3 extends over 12 amino acids. CDR3 region: CASSRAGETQYF. In nucleotides, the CDR3 is TGCGCCAGCTCTAGGGCGGGGGAGACCCAGTACTTC.

The rearrangement links TRBV5-4 to TRBJ1-5; D remains unclear. The ends were cut back, 8 bases at V and 3 bases at J, with 21 bases in the middle. The CDR3 runs to 16 residues. Germline assignment: CDR1 SGHNT and CDR2 YYREEE (reference sequence). CDR3 sequence reads: CARIFLSGCPNQPQHF. DNA for the CDR3: TGTGCCAGGATTTTCCTCTCGGGGTGTCCCAATCAGCCCCAGCATTTT.

The chain joins TRBV7-8 to TRBJ2-1, with 8 bases identical to TRBD2. This CDR3 is 15 amino acids long. From germline, CDR1 is SGHVS and CDR2 FQNEAQ. J was trimmed by 7 bases and V by 8 bases; bases with no gene match: 13. CDR3 region: CASESTSGSGNEQFF. DNA for the CDR3: TGTGCCAGCGAGAGTACCAGCGGGAGTGGGAATGAGCAGTTCTTC. Combining the CDR3 with reference TRBV7-8 and TRBJ2-1 gives the whole variable domain GAGVSQSPRYKVAKRGQDVALRCDPISGHVSLFWYQQALGQGPEFLTYFQNEAQLDKSGLPSDRFFAERPEGSVSTLKIQRTQQEDSAVYLCASESTSGSGNEQFFGPGTRLTVL.

The rearrangement joins TRBV11-2 to TRBJ2-2; 10 bases fit TRBD1. V gave up 6 bases and J gave up 6 bases; unmatched junction bases: 4. This CDR3 is built from 14 residues. CDR1 is SGHAT, CDR2 FQNNGV, per germline. CDR3 sequence (DNA): TGTGCCAGCAGTTGGGACAGGGGCGCCGGGGAGCTGTTTTTT. Residues: CASSWDRGAGELFF. Based on the CDR3 plus reference TRBV11-2 and TRBJ2-2, the full variable domain is EAGVAQSPRYKIIEKRQSVAFWCNPISGHATLYWYQQILGQGPKLLIQFQNNGVVDDSQLPKDRFSAERLKGVDSTLKIQPAKLEDSAVYLCASSWDRGAGELFFGEGSRLTVL.

Remarks on this clone: At one end, the junction sequence differs from germline, possibly due to a read error. The chain uses TRBV5-1 and TRBJ2-4; 8 positions match TRBD2. The germline V gene encodes CDR1 SGHRS and CDR2 YFSETQ. The CDR3 is 14 amino acids. The CDR3 sequence is CASSTGLVTNSQYF. In DNA form, the CDR3 reads TGCGCCAGCAGCACGGGACTAGTGACAAACAGTCAGTACTTC.

This clone was recorded a few times. The rearrangement joins TRBV29-1 to TRBJ1-5; D gene ambiguous. V dropped 4 bases and J dropped 2 bases, with 9 bases sitting between them. The CDR3 is 13 residues long. CDR1 and CDR2 from the germline V gene are SQVTM and ANQGSEA. CDR3 residues: CSVGGWGNQPQHF. The CDR3 DNA is TGCAGCGTTGGAGGGTGGGGCAATCAGCCCCAGCATTTT.

This clone was seen just once. The chain employs TRBV5-6 and TRBJ2-3; the match to TRBD2 covers 10 bases. The CDR3 contains 15 residues. With 4 bases clipped from V and 10 bases from J, the junction kept 12 bases outside the gene matches. CDR1 is SGHDT, CDR2 YYEEEE, per germline. The CDR3 protein is CASSLRTSGPYPQYF. In DNA form, the CDR3 reads TGTGCCAGCAGCCTCAGGACTAGCGGCCCTTACCCGCAGTATTTT.

This chain connects TRBV5-1 to TRBJ2-1; D may be TRBD2 (7 bases). V gave up 3 bases and J gave up 5 bases, with 12 bases separating them. The CDR3 loop spans 14 amino acids. The V gene's germline CDR1 is SGHRS and CDR2 YFSETQ. CDR3 region: CASSSGGGDNEQFF. For the CDR3, the DNA is TGCGCCAGCAGCTCAGGAGGGGGGGACAATGAGCAGTTCTTC.

The chain couples TRBV28 to TRBJ2-5; perhaps TRBD1 as D (6 bases). Germline CDR1 MDHEN, CDR2 SYDVKM. This CDR3 is 15 amino acids long. V was cut by 5 bases and J by 1 base, with 14 bases left in between. DNA for the CDR3: TGTGCCAGCAGTACCTCAGGGGAAGGCCAAGAGACCCAGTACTTC. Protein product: CASSTSGEGQETQYF.

The rearrangement links TRBV4-1 to TRBJ2-7; the D is unclear. Germline V gene data show CDR1 as MGHRA and CDR2 as YSYEKL. Trimming took off 4 bases at V and 3 bases at J, with 16 bases between the two ends. This CDR3 region has 15 residues. Here the CDR3 reads CASSPRSSTGYEQYF. In DNA form, the CDR3 reads TGCGCCAGCAGCCCCCGTTCGAGTACGGGCTACGAGCAGTACTTC.

V is TRBV28 and J is TRBJ2-7, with D maybe TRBD1 (6 bases). V was shortened by 5 bases and J by 4 bases, with 18 bases between the two germline ends. The germline V gene encodes CDR1 MDHEN and CDR2 SYDVKM. The CDR3 is 15 residues long. The CDR3 coding sequence is TGTGCCAGCAGTACCAGGACAGTCAAGGGGTACGAGCAGTACTTC. Protein: CASSTRTVKGYEQYF. The entire variable domain, with the rest obtained from reference TRBV28 and TRBJ2-7, is as follows: DVKVTQSSRYLVKRTGEKVFLECVQDMDHENMFWYRQDPGLGLRLIYFSYDVKMKEKGDIPEGYSVSREKKERFSLILESASTNQTSMYLCASSTRTVKGYEQYFGPGTRLTVT.

This clone was counted only a few times. V gene TRBV6-5 combines with J gene TRBJ1-2; no clear D gene. The ends were cut back, 8 bases at V and 4 bases at J, with 11 bases in the middle. CDR1 and CDR2 (germline): MNHEY, SVGAGI. This CDR3 spans 12 amino acids. CDR3 sequence (DNA): TGTGCCAGCTGCAGGACTGGCTATGGCTACACCTTC. Translating it yields CASCRTGYGYTF.

This clone was counted between two and nine times. The chain is built from TRBV7-8 and TRBJ1-2; D gene unclear. V dropped 5 bases and J dropped 0 bases, with 13 bases sitting between them. This CDR3 is 15 amino acids long. Germline CDR1 is SGHVS and CDR2 is FQNEAQ. The CDR3 loop is CASSPMGASNYGYTF. In nucleotides, the CDR3 is TGTGCCAGCAGCCCCATGGGAGCCTCTAACTATGGCTACACCTTC. Using reference TRBV7-8 and TRBJ1-2 for the parts outside the CDR3, the full variable domain is GAGVSQSPRYKVAKRGQDVALRCDPISGHVSLFWYQQALGQGPEFLTYFQNEAQLDKSGLPSDRFFAERPEGSVSTLKIQRTQQEDSAVYLCASSPMGASNYGYTFGSGTRLTVV.

The chain recombines TRBV10-1 with TRBJ2-3; D is perhaps TRBD2 (6 bases). The CDR3 runs 13 residues. Trimming shortened V by 10 bases and J by 3 bases, and 14 bases separated the two germline ends. CDR1 WNHNN and CDR2 SYGVQD come from the germline V gene (reference sequence). CDR3 coding DNA: TGCGCCAATGGACTATGTGGGACAGATACGCAGTATTTT. Protein sequence: CANGLCGTDTQYF.

The chain uses TRBV19 and TRBJ2-7; 9 bases map to TRBD2. The V gene's germline CDR1 is LNHDA and CDR2 SQIVND (reference sequence). The CDR3 sequence is 14 residues long. J was trimmed by 5 bases and V by 2 bases; bases with no gene match: 4. CDR3 region: CASSISAGGHEQYF. The CDR3, as DNA: TGTGCCAGTAGTATATCAGCGGGAGGCCACGAGCAGTACTTC.

In this sample, this clone turned up a few times. Compared with germline, one end of the junction differs, possibly owing to a read error. The chain combines TRBV30 with TRBJ2-4; possible D gene TRBD2, 5 bases. This CDR3 is 16 amino acids long. Germline V gene sequence: CDR1 GTSNPN, CDR2 SVGIG (reference sequence). CDR3 amino acids: CAWSGPTLLAKNSQYF. DNA for the CDR3: TGTGCCTGGAGTGGGCCAACGCTTCTAGCCAAAAACAGTCAGTACTTC.